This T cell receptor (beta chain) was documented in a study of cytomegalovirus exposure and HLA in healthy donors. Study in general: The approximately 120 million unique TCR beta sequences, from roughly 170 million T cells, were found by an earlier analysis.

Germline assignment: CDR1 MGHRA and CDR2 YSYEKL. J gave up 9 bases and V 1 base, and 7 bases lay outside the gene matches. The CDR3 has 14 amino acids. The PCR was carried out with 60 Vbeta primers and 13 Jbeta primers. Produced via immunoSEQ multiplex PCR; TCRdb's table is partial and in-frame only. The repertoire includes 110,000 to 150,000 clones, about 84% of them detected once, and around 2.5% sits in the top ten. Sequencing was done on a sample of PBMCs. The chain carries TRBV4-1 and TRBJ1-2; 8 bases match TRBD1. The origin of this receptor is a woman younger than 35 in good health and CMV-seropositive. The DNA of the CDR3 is TGCGCCAGCAGCCAAGGATCAGGGGGCTCGAGCTACACCTTC. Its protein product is CASSQGSGGSSYTF.